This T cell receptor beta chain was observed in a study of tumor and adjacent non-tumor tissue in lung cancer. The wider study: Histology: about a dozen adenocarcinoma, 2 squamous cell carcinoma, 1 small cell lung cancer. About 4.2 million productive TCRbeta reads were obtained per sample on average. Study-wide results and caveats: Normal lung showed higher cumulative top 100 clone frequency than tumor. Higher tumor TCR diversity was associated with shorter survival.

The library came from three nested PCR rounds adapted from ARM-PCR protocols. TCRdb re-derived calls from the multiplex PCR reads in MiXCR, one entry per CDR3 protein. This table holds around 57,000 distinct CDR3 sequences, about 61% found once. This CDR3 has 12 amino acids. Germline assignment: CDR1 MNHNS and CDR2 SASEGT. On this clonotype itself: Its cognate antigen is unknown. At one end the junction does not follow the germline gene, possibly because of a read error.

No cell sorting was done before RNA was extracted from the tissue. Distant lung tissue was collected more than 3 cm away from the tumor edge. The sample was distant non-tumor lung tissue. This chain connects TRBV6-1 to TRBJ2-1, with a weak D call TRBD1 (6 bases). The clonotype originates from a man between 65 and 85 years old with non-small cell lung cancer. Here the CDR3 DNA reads TGTGCCAGCAAAGTGGGGGCGGGTGAGCAGGTCTTC. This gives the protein CASKVGAGEQVF.